Listed below are T cell receptor beta chains from one sample, sequenced in a study of shared clonotypes between healthy human individuals. Clones were sequenced by immunoSEQ multiplex PCR, and TCRdb holds only the in-frame ones, with some missing. The sample contains 550,000 to 600,000 clones, roughly 98% of which appear only once. Material: naive CD8+ T cells sorted from blood. The origin of the receptors is a man aged 30 to 45 in good health. Each CDR3 is given with its conserved first and last residue. Each record gives: D gene, V gene, J gene, clone size, CDR3 protein, CDR3 DNA. D genes are given only for firm matches. Only some rows state a clone size, as once, few, many or a class for expanded clones.

TRBD2,TRBV10-3,TRBJ2-7,once,CAISESLAGAYEQYF,TGTGCCATCAGTGAGTCGCTAGCGGGAGCCTACGAGCAGTACTTC
.,TRBV14,TRBJ2-7,.,CASSQRVSYEQYF,TGTGCCAGCAGCCAAAGGGTCTCCTACGAGCAGTACTTC
TRBD2,TRBV10-2,TRBJ2-1,.,CASGARGQLASGLNEQFF,TGCGCCAGCGGCGCCCGTGGGCAGTTGGCTAGCGGATTAAATGAGCAGTTCTTC
.,TRBV7-9,TRBJ2-5,.,CASSQPKPQQVAETQYF,TGTGCCAGCAGTCAACCTAAGCCACAGCAAGTTGCAGAGACCCAGTACTTC
TRBD1,TRBV7-9,TRBJ2-7,.,CASSETGTGVPYEQYF,TGTGCCAGCAGCGAAACCGGGACAGGGGTCCCCTACGAGCAGTACTTC
TRBD1,TRBV2,TRBJ1-1,.,CASTSGQQRMNTEAFF,TGTGCCAGCACCTCGGGACAGCAACGCATGAACACTGAAGCTTTCTTT
.,TRBV5-5,TRBJ1-4,.,CASSRQTAENEKLFF,TGTGCCAGCAGCAGACAGACAGCTGAAAATGAAAAACTGTTTTTT
.,TRBV7-9,TRBJ2-1,.,CASRSPPSRVTYNEQFF,TGTGCCAGCAGGTCCCCCCCCTCCCGGGTTACCTACAATGAGCAGTTCTTC
.,TRBV7-6,TRBJ2-5,.,CASSLFSPETQYF,TGTGCCAGCAGCTTATTTAGCCCAGAGACCCAGTACTTC
TRBD2,TRBV7-9,TRBJ2-1,.,CASSQPRASGSSYNEQFF,TGTGCCAGCAGCCAACCCCGGGCTAGCGGGAGCTCCTACAATGAGCAGTTCTTC
TRBD2,TRBV7-6,TRBJ2-7,.,CASSLERTSGYEQYF,TGTGCCAGCAGCTTAGAGAGGACTAGCGGCTACGAGCAGTACTTC
.,TRBV29-1,TRBJ2-3,.,CSVEGRPVPDTQYF,TGCAGCGTTGAAGGTCGGCCGGTCCCAGATACGCAGTATTTT
.,TRBV28,TRBJ2-7,.,CASSSVGSGGAPYEQYF,TGTGCCAGCAGTTCAGTGGGTTCCGGGGGCGCCCCGTACGAGCAGTACTTC
.,TRBV30,TRBJ2-1,.,CAWNPTGHTNEQFF,TGTGCCTGGAACCCTACTGGACACACGAATGAGCAGTTCTTC